These T cell receptor beta chains were read from a single sample in a study of regulatory T cells in long-lasting Graves disease. In TCRdb, the multiplex PCR reads were re-called with MiXCR into one record per CDR3 protein. The sample yields around 330,000 distinct CDR3 sequences, roughly 18% seen once. This material consisted of peripheral blood mononuclear cells (PBMCs), taken at new diagnosis, from a patient treated with antithyroid drugs. The receptor source for this set is a female donor with Graves disease. Both conserved end residues are part of each CDR3. Fields, in order: D gene, J gene, clone size, V gene, CDR3 protein, CDR3 DNA. A D gene is named only where the DNA matches it firmly. The size entry is marked missing in some rows and otherwise reads once, few, many or a size class.

d_call: TRBD1; j_call: TRBJ2-3; clone_size: NA; v_call: TRBV12-3/TRBV12-4; cdr3_aa: CASSLGWDRVTAPQYF; cdr3_nt: TGTGCCAGCAGTTTAGGGTGGGACAGGGTCACAGCTCCGCAGTATTTT
d_call: TRBD2; j_call: TRBJ2-7; clone_size: many; v_call: TRBV2; cdr3_aa: CASLQREGTYEQYF; cdr3_nt: TGTGCCAGCCTGCAGCGGGAGGGGACCTACGAGCAGTACTTC
d_call: NA; j_call: TRBJ1-6; clone_size: many; v_call: TRBV6-5; cdr3_aa: CASSYLLNSPLHF; cdr3_nt: TGTGCCAGCAGTTACCTCCTTAATTCACCCCTCCACTTT
d_call: NA; j_call: TRBJ1-1; clone_size: few; v_call: TRBV5-5; cdr3_aa: CASSLAHRMGNTEAFF; cdr3_nt: TGTGCCAGCAGCTTGGCCCACAGGATGGGGAACACTGAAGCTTTCTTT
d_call: TRBD2; j_call: TRBJ2-3; clone_size: many; v_call: TRBV6-1; cdr3_aa: CASSVGAGGLTDTQYF; cdr3_nt: TGTGCCAGCAGTGTCGGGGCGGGAGGCTTGACAGATACGCAGTATTTT
d_call: TRBD2; j_call: TRBJ2-1; clone_size: few; v_call: TRBV29-1; cdr3_aa: CSVVTSGIYNEQFF; cdr3_nt: TGCAGCGTTGTGACTAGCGGGATTTACAATGAGCAGTTCTTC
d_call: NA; j_call: TRBJ1-2; clone_size: few; v_call: TRBV12-3/TRBV12-4; cdr3_aa: CASSAFRGIYGYTF; cdr3_nt: TGTGCCAGCAGCGCCTTTCGGGGGATCTATGGCTACACCTTC
d_call: NA; j_call: TRBJ1-1; clone_size: many; v_call: TRBV27; cdr3_aa: CASSLQAQNTEAFF; cdr3_nt: TGTGCCAGCAGTTTACAGGCCCAGAACACTGAAGCTTTCTTT
d_call: NA; j_call: TRBJ2-7; clone_size: many; v_call: TRBV15; cdr3_aa: CATSSGGYEQYF; cdr3_nt: TGTGCCACCAGCAGTGGAGGGTACGAGCAGTACTTC
d_call: NA; j_call: TRBJ2-1; clone_size: many; v_call: TRBV13; cdr3_aa: CASSLRLGTYNEQFF; cdr3_nt: TGTGCCAGCAGCTTAAGGCTAGGGACCTACAATGAGCAGTTCTTC
d_call: NA; j_call: TRBJ2-2; clone_size: many; v_call: TRBV10-3; cdr3_aa: CAISDGAARSGELFF; cdr3_nt: TGTGCCATCAGTGATGGAGCAGCGAGGTCCGGGGAGCTGTTTTTT
d_call: TRBD2; j_call: TRBJ2-3; clone_size: NA; v_call: TRBV19; cdr3_aa: CASSIEGWTSGSGTDTQYF; cdr3_nt: TGTGCCAGTAGTATAGAGGGGTGGACTAGCGGGAGCGGCACAGATACGCAGTATTTT
d_call: TRBD2; j_call: TRBJ2-1; clone_size: many; v_call: TRBV7-7; cdr3_aa: CASSLVVAGGRSSYNEQFF; cdr3_nt: TGTGCTAGCAGCTTAGTAGTAGCGGGAGGGAGGAGCTCCTACAATGAGCAGTTCTTC
d_call: NA; j_call: TRBJ1-2; clone_size: NA; v_call: TRBV4-1; cdr3_aa: CASSQGDRSNYGYTF; cdr3_nt: TGCGCCAGCAGCCAAGGGGACCGATCTAACTATGGCTACACCTTC
d_call: NA; j_call: TRBJ2-6; clone_size: once; v_call: TRBV19; cdr3_aa: CASSPVVGTSSGANVLTF; cdr3_nt: TGTGCCAGTAGCCCGGTAGTGGGGACAAGCTCTGGGGCCAACGTCCTGACTTTC
d_call: TRBD2; j_call: TRBJ2-7; clone_size: few; v_call: TRBV27; cdr3_aa: CASLGLAVRGYEQYF; cdr3_nt: TGTGCCAGCCTCGGACTAGCGGTAAGAGGCTACGAGCAGTACTTC
d_call: TRBD2; j_call: TRBJ2-7; clone_size: NA; v_call: TRBV30; cdr3_aa: CAWSPTSVDEQYF; cdr3_nt: TGTGCCTGGAGTCCCACTAGCGTCGACGAGCAGTACTTC
d_call: NA; j_call: TRBJ1-1; clone_size: many; v_call: TRBV6-2/TRBV6-3; cdr3_aa: CASSYSMEMSTEAFF; cdr3_nt: TGTGCCAGCAGTTACTCCATGGAGATGAGCACTGAAGCTTTCTTT
d_call: NA; j_call: TRBJ2-3; clone_size: NA; v_call: TRBV7-2; cdr3_aa: CASSLEESTDTQYF; cdr3_nt: TGTGCCAGCAGCTTAGAGGAAAGCACAGATACGCAGTATTTT
d_call: NA; j_call: TRBJ1-5; clone_size: many; v_call: TRBV12-3/TRBV12-4; cdr3_aa: CASSLRPGQNLLNQPQHF; cdr3_nt: TGTGCCAGCAGTCTCAGGCCGGGACAAAACCTCCTCAATCAGCCCCAGCATTTT
d_call: NA; j_call: TRBJ2-7; clone_size: few; v_call: TRBV29-1; cdr3_aa: CSVRARAGYYEQYF; cdr3_nt: NA
d_call: NA; j_call: TRBJ1-3; clone_size: NA; v_call: TRBV6-2/TRBV6-3; cdr3_aa: CASSRDRTPGNTIYF; cdr3_nt: TGTGCCAGCAGCCGCGACAGGACGCCTGGAAACACCATATATTTT
d_call: TRBD2; j_call: TRBJ2-2; clone_size: few; v_call: TRBV7-9; cdr3_aa: CASREAGVVTGELFF; cdr3_nt: TGTGCCAGCAGGGAAGCGGGAGTGGTCACCGGGGAGCTGTTTTTT
d_call: NA; j_call: TRBJ2-7; clone_size: NA; v_call: TRBV6-4; cdr3_aa: CASSLHLDSYEQYF; cdr3_nt: TGTGCCAGCAGTCTTCATTTAGACTCCTACGAGCAGTACTTC
d_call: NA; j_call: TRBJ1-1; clone_size: many; v_call: TRBV30; cdr3_aa: CAWSDPRRGAFF; cdr3_nt: TGTGCCTGGAGCGACCCCCGCAGGGGAGCTTTCTTT
d_call: NA; j_call: TRBJ2-5; clone_size: once; v_call: TRBV28; cdr3_aa: CASSERTSDQYF; cdr3_nt: TGTGCCAGCAGCGAGCGTACAAGTGACCAGTACTTC
d_call: NA; j_call: TRBJ2-3; clone_size: NA; v_call: TRBV2; cdr3_aa: CASSEGRITDTQYF; cdr3_nt: TGTGCCAGCAGTGAAGGGAGGATCACAGATACGCAGTATTTT
d_call: NA; j_call: TRBJ2-7; clone_size: NA; v_call: TRBV30; cdr3_aa: CAWSYRDNYEQYF; cdr3_nt: TGTGCCTGGAGTTACCGGGACAACTACGAGCAGTACTTC
d_call: NA; j_call: TRBJ2-4; clone_size: many; v_call: TRBV28; cdr3_aa: CASSPTVRGSIQYF; cdr3_nt: TGTGCCAGCAGTCCTACGGTACGGGGGAGCATTCAGTACTTC
d_call: NA; j_call: TRBJ2-7; clone_size: many; v_call: TRBV5-1; cdr3_aa: CASSSESSYEQYF; cdr3_nt: TGCGCCAGCAGCTCTGAAAGCTCCTACGAGCAGTACTTC
d_call: TRBD2; j_call: TRBJ2-7; clone_size: many; v_call: TRBV2; cdr3_aa: CASSDPGWSSGVILDEQYF; cdr3_nt: TGTGCCAGCAGTGACCCGGGATGGTCTAGCGGGGTGATCCTTGACGAGCAGTACTTC
d_call: TRBD2; j_call: TRBJ2-5; clone_size: many; v_call: TRBV10-3; cdr3_aa: CAISESTSGAQETQYF; cdr3_nt: TGTGCCATCAGTGAGTCAACTAGCGGGGCCCAAGAGACCCAGTACTTC
d_call: NA; j_call: TRBJ1-1; clone_size: NA; v_call: TRBV30; cdr3_aa: CARGRSHTEASF; cdr3_nt: TGTGCCAGAGGACGCTCGCACACTGAAGCTTCCTTC
d_call: TRBD2; j_call: TRBJ2-7; clone_size: many; v_call: TRBV7-9; cdr3_aa: CASSPGLRSSYEQYF; cdr3_nt: TGTGCCAGCAGCCCGGGACTAAGGAGCTCCTACGAGCAGTACTTC
d_call: TRBD2; j_call: TRBJ2-1; clone_size: NA; v_call: TRBV7-3; cdr3_aa: CASSTGLADRGEQFF; cdr3_nt: TGTGCCAGCAGCACGGGACTAGCGGACAGGGGTGAGCAGTTCTTC
d_call: TRBD2; j_call: TRBJ2-7; clone_size: many; v_call: TRBV4-1; cdr3_aa: CASSQVLAGSYEQYF; cdr3_nt: TGCGCCAGCAGCCAAGTCCTAGCGGGAAGCTACGAGCAGTACTTC
d_call: NA; j_call: TRBJ1-6; clone_size: many; v_call: TRBV3-1; cdr3_aa: CASSQGDRSLHF; cdr3_nt: TGTGCCAGCAGCCAAGGCGACAGATCCCTCCACTTT
d_call: NA; j_call: TRBJ2-1; clone_size: few; v_call: TRBV5-6; cdr3_aa: CASSLGSGRKGEQFF; cdr3_nt: TGTGCCAGCAGCTTGGGTAGCGGTAGAAAGGGTGAGCAGTTCTTC
d_call: NA; j_call: TRBJ1-5; clone_size: NA; v_call: TRBV14; cdr3_aa: CASSQDGEIGQPQHF; cdr3_nt: TGTGCCAGCAGCCAAGATGGGGAAATCGGTCAGCCCCAGCATTTT
d_call: TRBD1; j_call: TRBJ1-6; clone_size: many; v_call: TRBV15; cdr3_aa: CATSIRQGKDSPLHF; cdr3_nt: TGTGCCACCAGCATCAGACAGGGCAAGGATTCACCCCTCCACTTT
d_call: NA; j_call: TRBJ2-3; clone_size: many; v_call: TRBV6-1; cdr3_aa: CASSERGSGTQYF; cdr3_nt: TGTGCCAGCAGTGAAAGGGGGTCGGGAACGCAGTATTTT